This record concerns one T cell receptor (beta chain) sequence. Its target is unknown. This CDR3 has 18 residues. Germline V gene sequence: CDR1 LNHDA, CDR2 SQIVND (reference sequence). Trimming at V came to 9 bases and at J to 1 base, leaving 10 bases not matched to a gene. These data are taken from a study of CD8 T cells in Susac syndrome. Findings and caveats of the study: The relatively small number of individuals in the TCR sequencing and HLA analysis was acknowledged by the study.

Reverse transcription used roughly 0.45 to 1 ug RNA and random hexamers. Amplification of TCR beta CDR3 used immunoSEQ multiplex PCR across 54 Vbeta and 13 Jbeta. MiXCR, run by TCRdb on the immunoSEQ multiplex PCR reads, gives a single entry per CDR3 protein. The profile shows 250,000 to 350,000 distinct CDR3 sequences, roughly 94% of them singletons. This receptor was taken from a human donor with multiple sclerosis. The chain couples TRBV19 to TRBJ2-6, with 12 nucleotides matching TRBD1. Sequences were obtained from CD4+ T cells from PBMCs. CDR3 bases: TGTGCCAGCCGCCAATTGGGACAGGGGGCGTCTGGGGCCAACGTCCTGACTTTC. Protein: CASRQLGQGASGANVLTF.